This TCR beta chain is from a study of T-cell memory formation after mild COVID-19. This clonotype was seen at least ten times. The antigen remains undetermined. The germline CDR1 and CDR2 sequences are SGHRS and YFSETQ. The CDR3 runs to 16 residues. V shed 0 bases and J shed 0 bases, with 10 bases lying between them. Study-wide results and caveats: Whether second-wave clones peaking at day 37 were SARS-CoV-2 specific went unconfirmed. Chiefly within CM and EM were the contracting CD4+ clones; CD8+ ones were within EMRA.

MiXCR was run by TCRdb on the 5' RACE reads, yielding one entry per CDR3 protein. The sample holds tens of thousands of distinct CDR3 sequences, over 9% seen once. The genes are TRBV5-1 and TRBJ2-1; D unresolved. The TCR sequence derives from an adult woman who had mild COVID-19 (a few samples of this study predate the infection). Cell type and time point are not known. The specimen was PBMCs or a T cell subset sorted from them (not recorded which). CDR3 sequence reads: CASSLGSQSSYNEQFF. CDR3 DNA sequence: TGCGCCAGCAGCTTGGGGTCGCAGAGCTCCTACAATGAGCAGTTCTTC.